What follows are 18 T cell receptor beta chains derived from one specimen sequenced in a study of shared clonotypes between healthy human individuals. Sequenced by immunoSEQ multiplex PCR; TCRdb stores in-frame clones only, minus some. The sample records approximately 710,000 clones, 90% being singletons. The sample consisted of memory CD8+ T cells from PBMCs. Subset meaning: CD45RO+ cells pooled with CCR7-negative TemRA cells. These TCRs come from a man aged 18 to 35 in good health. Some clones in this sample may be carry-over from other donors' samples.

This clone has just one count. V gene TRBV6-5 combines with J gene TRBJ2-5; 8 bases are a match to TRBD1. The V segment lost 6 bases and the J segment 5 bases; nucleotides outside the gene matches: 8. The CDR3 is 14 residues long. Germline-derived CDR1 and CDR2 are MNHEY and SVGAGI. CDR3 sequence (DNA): TGTGCCAGCAGCTGGCTTCAGGGGGCGGAGACCCAGTACTTC. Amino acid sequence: CASSWLQGAETQYF.

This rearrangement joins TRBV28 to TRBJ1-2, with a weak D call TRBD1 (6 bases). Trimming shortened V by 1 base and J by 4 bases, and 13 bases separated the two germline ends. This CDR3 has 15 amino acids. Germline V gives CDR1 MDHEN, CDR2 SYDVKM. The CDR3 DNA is TGTGCCAGCAGTTTATTGGTGACAGGAAGCTATGGCTACACCTTC. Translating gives CASSLLVTGSYGYTF.

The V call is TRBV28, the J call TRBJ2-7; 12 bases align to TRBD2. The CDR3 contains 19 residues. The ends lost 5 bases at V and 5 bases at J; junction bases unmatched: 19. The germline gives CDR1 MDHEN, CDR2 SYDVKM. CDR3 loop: CASSPGDHQTSGRWHEQYF. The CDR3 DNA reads TGTGCCAGCAGTCCTGGGGATCATCAGACTAGCGGGAGATGGCACGAGCAGTACTTC. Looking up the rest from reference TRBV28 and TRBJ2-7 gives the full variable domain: DVKVTQSSRYLVKRTGEKVFLECVQDMDHENMFWYRQDPGLGLRLIYFSYDVKMKEKGDIPEGYSVSREKKERFSLILESASTNQTSMYLCASSPGDHQTSGRWHEQYFGPGTRLTVT.

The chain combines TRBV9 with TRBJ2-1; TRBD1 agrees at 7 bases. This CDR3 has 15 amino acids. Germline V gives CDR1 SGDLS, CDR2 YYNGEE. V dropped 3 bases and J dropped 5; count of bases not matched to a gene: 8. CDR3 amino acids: CASSARQGSHNEQFF. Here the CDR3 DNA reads TGTGCCAGCAGCGCCAGACAGGGTTCCCACAATGAGCAGTTCTTC.

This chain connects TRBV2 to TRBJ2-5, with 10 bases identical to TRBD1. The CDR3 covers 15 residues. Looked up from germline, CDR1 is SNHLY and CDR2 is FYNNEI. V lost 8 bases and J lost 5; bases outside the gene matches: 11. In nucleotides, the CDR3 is TGTGCCAGCTTCTCCGGGACAGGGGCGCTTGAGACCCAGTACTTC. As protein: CASFSGTGALETQYF.

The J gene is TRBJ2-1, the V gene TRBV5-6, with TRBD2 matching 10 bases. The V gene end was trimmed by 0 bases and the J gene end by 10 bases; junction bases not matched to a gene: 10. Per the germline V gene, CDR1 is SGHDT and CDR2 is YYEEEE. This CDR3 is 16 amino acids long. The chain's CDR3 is CASSLALAGVMGEQFF. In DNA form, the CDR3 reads TGTGCCAGCAGCTTGGCCCTAGCGGGAGTCATGGGAGAGCAGTTCTTC.

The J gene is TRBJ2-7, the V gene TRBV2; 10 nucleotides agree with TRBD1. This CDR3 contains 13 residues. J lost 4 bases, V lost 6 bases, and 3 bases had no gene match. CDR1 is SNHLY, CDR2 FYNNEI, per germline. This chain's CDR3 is CASSRTGGYEQYF. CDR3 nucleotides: TGTGCCAGCAGCAGGACAGGGGGGTACGAGCAGTACTTC.

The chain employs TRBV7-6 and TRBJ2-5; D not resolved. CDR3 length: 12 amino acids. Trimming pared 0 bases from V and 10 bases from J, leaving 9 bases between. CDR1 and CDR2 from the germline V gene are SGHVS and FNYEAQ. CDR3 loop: CASSLALGIQYF. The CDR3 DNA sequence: TGTGCCAGCAGCTTAGCCTTAGGGATCCAGTACTTC.

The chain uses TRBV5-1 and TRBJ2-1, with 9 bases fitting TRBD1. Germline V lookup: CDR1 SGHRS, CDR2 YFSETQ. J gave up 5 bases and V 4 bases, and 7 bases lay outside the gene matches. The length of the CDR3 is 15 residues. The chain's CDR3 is CASSTGTGRDNEQFF. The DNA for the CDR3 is TGCGCCAGCAGCACCGGGACAGGGAGAGACAATGAGCAGTTCTTC.

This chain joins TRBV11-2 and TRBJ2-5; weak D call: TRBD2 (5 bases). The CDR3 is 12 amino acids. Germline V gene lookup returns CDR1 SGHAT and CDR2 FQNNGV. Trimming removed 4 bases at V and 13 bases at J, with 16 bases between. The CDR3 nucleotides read TGTGCCAGCAGCTCAAATCCGGGGAACCGGTACTTC. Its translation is CASSSNPGNRYF. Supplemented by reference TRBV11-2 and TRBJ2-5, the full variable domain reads EAGVAQSPRYKIIEKRQSVAFWCNPISGHATLYWYQQILGQGPKLLIQFQNNGVVDDSQLPKDRFSAERLKGVDSTLKIQPAKLEDSAVYLCASSSNPGNRYFGPGTRLLVL.

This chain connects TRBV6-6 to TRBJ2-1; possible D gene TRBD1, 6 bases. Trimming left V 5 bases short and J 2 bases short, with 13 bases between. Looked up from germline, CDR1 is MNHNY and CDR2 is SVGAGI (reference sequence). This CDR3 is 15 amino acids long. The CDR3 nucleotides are TGTGCCAGCAGTGCGTACAGGGTTACCTACAATGAGCAGTTCTTC. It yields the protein CASSAYRVTYNEQFF.

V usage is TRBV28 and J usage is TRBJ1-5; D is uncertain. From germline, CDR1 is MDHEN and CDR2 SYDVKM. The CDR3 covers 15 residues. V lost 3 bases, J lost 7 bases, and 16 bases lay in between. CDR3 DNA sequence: TGTGCCAGCAGTTTTTCAATTCCCGACCTCCAGCCCCAGCATTTT. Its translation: CASSFSIPDLQPQHF.

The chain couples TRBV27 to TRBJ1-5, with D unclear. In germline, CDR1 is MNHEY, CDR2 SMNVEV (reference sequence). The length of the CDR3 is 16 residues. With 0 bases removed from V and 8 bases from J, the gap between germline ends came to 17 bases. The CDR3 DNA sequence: TGTGCCAGCAGTTTATCGGGGTGGGGAAATGTAGAGCCCCAGCATTTT. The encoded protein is CASSLSGWGNVEPQHF.

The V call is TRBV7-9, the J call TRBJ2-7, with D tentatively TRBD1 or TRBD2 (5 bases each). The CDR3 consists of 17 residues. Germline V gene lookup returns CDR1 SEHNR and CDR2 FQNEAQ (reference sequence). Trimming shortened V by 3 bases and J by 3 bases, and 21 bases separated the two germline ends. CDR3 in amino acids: CASSFPTSGTDYYEQYF. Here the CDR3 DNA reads TGTGCCAGCAGCTTTCCTACCTCCGGGACCGATTACTACGAGCAGTACTTC.

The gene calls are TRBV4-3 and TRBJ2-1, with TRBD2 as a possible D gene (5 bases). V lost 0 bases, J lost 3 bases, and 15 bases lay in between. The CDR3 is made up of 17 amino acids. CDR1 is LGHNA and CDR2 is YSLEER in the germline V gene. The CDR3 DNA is TGCGCCAGCAGCCAAGATTCTCGGCCTCGGGGCTACAATGAGCAGTTCTTC. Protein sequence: CASSQDSRPRGYNEQFF.

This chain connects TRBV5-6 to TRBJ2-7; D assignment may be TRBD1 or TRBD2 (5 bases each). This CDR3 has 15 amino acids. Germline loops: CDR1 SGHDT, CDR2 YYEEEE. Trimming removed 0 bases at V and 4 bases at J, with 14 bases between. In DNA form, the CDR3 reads TGTGCCAGCAGCTTGGACGGGGACCCTGCGTACGAGCAGTACTTC. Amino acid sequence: CASSLDGDPAYEQYF.

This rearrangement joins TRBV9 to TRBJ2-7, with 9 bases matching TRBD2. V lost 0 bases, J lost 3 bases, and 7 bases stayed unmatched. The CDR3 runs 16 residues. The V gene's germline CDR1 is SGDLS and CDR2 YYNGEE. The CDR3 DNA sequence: TGTGCCAGCAGCGTAGGGGCTAGCGGGACCTACTACGAGCAGTACTTC. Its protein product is CASSVGASGTYYEQYF.

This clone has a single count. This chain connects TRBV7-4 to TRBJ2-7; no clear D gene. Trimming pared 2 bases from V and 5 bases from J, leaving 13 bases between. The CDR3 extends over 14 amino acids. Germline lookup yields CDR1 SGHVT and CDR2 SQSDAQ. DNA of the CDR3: TGTGCCAGCAGCTTACGGCAGCCTCCCCACGAGCAGTACTTC. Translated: CASSLRQPPHEQYF. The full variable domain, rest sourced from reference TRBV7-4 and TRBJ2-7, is GAGVSQSPRYKVAKRGRDVALRCDSISGHVTLYWYRQTLGQGSEVLTYSQSDAQRDKSGRPSGRFSAERPERSVSTLKIQRTEQGDSAVYLCASSLRQPPHEQYFGPGTRLTVT.